This record covers a single T cell receptor beta chain. Its binding antigen is unknown. The library was produced with the immunoSEQ multiplex PCR assay. For the multiplex PCR, a mixture combining 60 forward primers for TCR Vbeta segments and 13 reverse primers for TCR Jbeta segments was used. Amplification of the CDR3 region of rearranged TCR beta genes was performed with a multiplex PCR assay on genomic DNA. On the Illumina HiSeq System, the amplified TCR beta libraries were sequenced as 87-base-pair reads. The authors' pipeline ran thus. Across the roughly 670 repertoires, a later analysis counted around 80 million unique TCR beta chains, around 11 million of which were shared by at least two donors. Raw reads were error-corrected and collapsed into unique sequences with a nearest-neighbor algorithm that merged closely related sequences to remove PCR and sequencing errors. To assign V, D and J gene segments, CDR3 sequences were aligned to IMGT reference sequences. Each retained sequence needed at least a six-nucleotide match to both a V gene segment and a J gene segment. A rearrangement was called productive if the CDR3 had no stop codons and remained in frame with V and J, and every other rearrangement was called non-productive. Following IMGT convention, CDR3 was defined as the stretch from the second conserved V-encoded cysteine up to the conserved J-encoded phenylalanine. The earlier analysis of fewer than 700 of the donors excluded sequences that lacked an unambiguous match to a single V gene segment. In an earlier analysis of 450 to 750 of the donors, a V segment was called functional when productive rearrangements were above 56.7%, and segregating when the standard deviation between donors exceeded 5%. To diagnose cytomegalovirus status from the catalog of TCR beta chain sequences, a statistical classification framework was built. In a later analysis, TCR nucleotide sequences were compared against IMGT/GENE-DB human TR gene sequences so that V and J genes could be assigned. The TCRdist pipeline was used in a later analysis to assign CDR3 sequences and most-parsimonious VDJ recombination scenarios. In a later analysis, every TCR beta chain was defined by the combination of its CDR3 amino acid sequence and its V-gene family, and reads without a unique V-gene family were dropped. In a later analysis, 450 to 600 highly shared, low-generation-probability nucleotide sequences were removed to address suspected cross-contamination and a sequencing artifact. In a later analysis, a clonal expansion index was calculated for each public chain from normalized within-repertoire ranks of inferred template counts. In a later analysis, generation probabilities were computed using a VDJ recombination model fitted to out-of-frame rearrangements, and the results were checked against IGoR. Hypergeometric tests were used in a later analysis to score TCR-TCR, TCR-HLA and TCR-CMV co-occurrence, with a repertoire-size bias correction applied to the TCR pairs. A later analysis estimated false discovery rates by permuting HLA or CMV assignments 20 times. In a later analysis, co-occurring TCRs were grouped using DBSCAN, with TCRdist sequence similarity added in when clustering inside HLA-allele-positive subsets. Repertoires with fewer than 30,000 or more than 120,000 public chains were left out of co-occurrence clustering, as were five repertoires with anomalous nucleotide sharing. The source is immuneACCESS, and TCRdb retained only in-frame sequences with V and J called. Part of the clones is not carried over; for the studies checked, unresolved V genes explain less than half of this, and the remainder is unexplained. V and J calls and clone size are as listed in that table; D and trimming were resolved from the DNA. This sample's records show about 170,000 clones. Of the sample, roughly 0.83% is held by the ten largest clones.

The data originate from a study of cytomegalovirus exposure and HLA in healthy donors listed by TCRdb under 2017. Turning to the overall study: In an earlier analysis of some 550 of the donors, 276 Gb of sequence data and 100 million or so unique TCR beta sequences from about 180 million T cells were reported. Donor age, sex, ethnicity and CMV serostatus were compiled alongside the repertoire data. Using immunosequencing, the study profiled T cell repertoires from 666 subjects and related those repertoires to cytomegalovirus serostatus. Roughly 300 gigabases of sequencing data and tens of millions of unique TCR sequences were included in an early release covering 500 to 750 HLA-typed donors. HLA typing included class I and class II loci at four-digit resolution. High-throughput TCR immunosequencing, statistical association of individual TCRs with disease status, and machine learning were combined to predict cytomegalovirus infection status. Of the 350 to 450 genotyped donors, roughly 80% were placed in the genetic ancestry cluster associated with self-reported Caucasian donors. The study aimed to test whether signatures of past pathogen exposure could be identified by cataloging public T cell receptors. The number of typed donors differed by locus: about 629-630 for A, B, C, DRB1 and DQB1; roughly 510 for DQA1; about 600 for DPA1; and some 470 for DPB1. An earlier analysis of approximately 630 of the donors applied high-throughput TCR beta sequencing to assess whether each TCR beta V gene segment acted as functional or pseudogenic. A handful of DR-DQ haplotypes were handled as single units for association and clustering because linkage in the cohort was strong. Across some 400 genotyped donors of the cohort, an average of about 240,000 unique TCR beta nucleotide sequences per donor were sequenced, and roughly 17% of those sequences were non-productive. Genome-wide SNP genotypes for about three fifths of the 666 donors were used in a later genetic analysis, which treated that subset as a discovery cohort. To study patterns of TCR occurrence, a later analysis re-analyzed previously published TCR beta repertoires from hundreds of donors and added high-resolution HLA genotyping. The later analysis used no new phenotypic data to find candidate immune exposures, relying instead on TCR beta sequences and their occurrence across donors. Every discovery cohort repertoire had been produced on one sequencing platform. Besides the first cohort of 550 to 750 subjects, a separate validation cohort made up of 95 to 150 different subjects was used. The paper as a whole reports these results and caveats: The earlier analysis of 587 of the donors excluded some 15 rarely observed V segments, including chromosome 9 orphons, because counts were too low. While some public TCRs were present in many individuals, most TCR sequences turned up only very rarely across donors. Because some donors lacked HLA typing at each locus, the association tests relied only on the typed subset. Roughly uniform sequencing depth across donors was assumed in presence/absence analyses, although this assumption may not hold. In a later analysis, around 17,000 TCR beta sequences were associated with specific HLA alleles at a false discovery rate of 0.05. An association between a missense DCLRE1C variant and V-gene and J-gene trimming of TCR beta chains was found in a later genetic analysis and replicated in an independent cohort. Some IMGT-functional V segments, including TRBV6-2 and TRBV6-3, could not be distinguished by the 87-base-pair reads and were therefore excluded. An earlier analysis of approximately 530 of the donors showed that most TCR beta V segments appeared in productive rearrangements either about 90% or about 30% of the time, which broadly matched IMGT annotations. In this cohort, only TCR beta chains were sequenced, and detectable features were limited by the absence of alpha or paired-chain data. In a later analysis, TCR association rates were found to vary across HLA loci, with the most associated TCRs seen for DRB1 alleles and the fewest for HLA-C alleles. In a later analysis, most CMV-associated TCR beta chains were found to appear HLA-restricted, with HLA associations seemingly driven largely by CMV exposure. Cytomegalovirus status was reported to be diagnosed by the classifier with high specificity and sensitivity in both the original and validation cohorts. When HLA alleles, especially DR and DQ, strongly co-occurred, TCR associations were difficult to assign to individual alleles. According to a later genetic analysis, donors in an Asian-associated ancestry cluster had fewer N-insertions in productive TCRs than the approximately 670-donor mean. A further reported finding was that TCR beta sequences accurately predicted the HLA-A and HLA-B alleles for most subjects in the first cohort. For the cohort, immune exposure information was limited to CMV serostatus. A later analysis found that HLA-associated TCR beta chains were more clonally expanded and had lower generation probabilities than equally common non-associated chains. A later analysis reported that several top co-occurrence clusters appeared linked to parvovirus B19, influenza, CMV and Epstein-Barr virus. Correlated functional status among segregating V segments might be attributable to linkage disequilibrium, but an unknown experimental factor could not be ruled out. A cluster of highly shared sequence variants was judged likely to be a technical artifact of the sequencing pipeline. It was suggested by the authors that the approach could potentially be generalized to other disease states and immunological phenotypes. The study gave a list of around 170 TCR beta chains associated with cytomegalovirus. Three of the identified cytomegalovirus-associated TCR beta chains were confirmed in vitro to be specific for cytomegalovirus antigens.

The cohort was made up of several hundred healthy bone marrow donors. Cohort members were all nominally healthy when sampled, although unrecorded immune exposures were likely present. The donor tested CMV seropositive, placing the donor among the 250 to 350 seropositive members of the cohort. Each donor provided a peripheral blood sample, and peripheral blood mononuclear cells were used for TCR beta sequencing. Genomic DNA was extracted from the blood cell samples with the Qiagen DNeasy Blood Extraction Kit. V loses 4 bases of germline sequence and J loses 1 base, and the interval between the two ends is 10 bases. The germline V gene (reference sequence) sets CDR1 to GTSNPN and CDR2 to SVGIG. The CDR3 has 13 amino acids, counting the end cysteine and phenylalanine. The kept DNA is CDR3 alone, 39 bases in frame from the first base.

The V gene is TRBV30 and the J gene is TRBJ1-1, with TRBD1 perhaps the D gene, on 6 matching bases. This clonotype was obtained from a woman younger than 35 in good health and CMV-seropositive. Specimen: PBMCs. The nucleotide sequence is given as TGTGCCTGGAATGGACAGAAGAACACTGAAGCTTTCTTT. Its translation reads: CAWNGQKNTEAFF. The reference TRBV30 and TRBJ1-1 proteins fill in what lies around the CDR3, so the full variable domain reads SQTIHQWPATLVQPVGSPLSLECTVEGTSNPNLYWYRQAAGRGLQLLFYSVGIGQISSEVPQNLSASRPQDRQFILSSKKLLLSDSGFYLCAWNGQKNTEAFFGQGTRLTVV.